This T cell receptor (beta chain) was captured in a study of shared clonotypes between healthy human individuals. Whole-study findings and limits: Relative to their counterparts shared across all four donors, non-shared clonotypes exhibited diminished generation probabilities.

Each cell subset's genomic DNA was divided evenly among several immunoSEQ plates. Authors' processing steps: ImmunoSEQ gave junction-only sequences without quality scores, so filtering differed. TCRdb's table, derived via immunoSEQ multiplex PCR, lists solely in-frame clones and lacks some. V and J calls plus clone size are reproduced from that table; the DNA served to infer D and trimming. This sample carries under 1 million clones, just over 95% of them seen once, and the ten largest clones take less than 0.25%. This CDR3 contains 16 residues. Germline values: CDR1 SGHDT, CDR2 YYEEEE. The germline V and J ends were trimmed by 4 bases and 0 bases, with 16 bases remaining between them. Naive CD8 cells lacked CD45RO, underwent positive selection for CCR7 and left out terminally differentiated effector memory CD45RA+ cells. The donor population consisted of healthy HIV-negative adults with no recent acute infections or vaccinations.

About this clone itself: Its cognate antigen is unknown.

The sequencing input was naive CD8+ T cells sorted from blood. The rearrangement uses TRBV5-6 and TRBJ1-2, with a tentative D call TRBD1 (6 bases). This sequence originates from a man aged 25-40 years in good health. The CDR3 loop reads CASSPTPGDPNYGYTF. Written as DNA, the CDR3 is TGTGCCAGCAGCCCAACCCCAGGGGATCCTAACTATGGCTACACCTTC.